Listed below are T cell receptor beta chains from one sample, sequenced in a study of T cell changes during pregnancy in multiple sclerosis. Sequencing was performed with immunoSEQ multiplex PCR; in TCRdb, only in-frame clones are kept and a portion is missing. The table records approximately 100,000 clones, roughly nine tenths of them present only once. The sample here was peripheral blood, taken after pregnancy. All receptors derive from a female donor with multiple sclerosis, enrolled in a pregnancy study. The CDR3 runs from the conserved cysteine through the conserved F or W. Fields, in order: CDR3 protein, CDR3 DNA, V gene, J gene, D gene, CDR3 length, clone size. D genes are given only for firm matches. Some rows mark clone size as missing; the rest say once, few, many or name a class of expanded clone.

CDR3aa: CASSLASGRAYNEQFF; CDR3nt: TGTGCCAGCAGCTTAGCCTCCGGGCGGGCCTACAATGAGCAGTTCTTC; v_gene: TRBV7-8; j_gene: TRBJ2-1; d_gene: .; len: 16; abundance: .
CDR3aa: CASMRDFGNTIYF; CDR3nt: TGTGCCAGCATGAGGGACTTTGGAAACACCATATATTTT; v_gene: TRBV6-1; j_gene: TRBJ1-3; d_gene: .; len: 13; abundance: .
CDR3aa: CASSEMTLEAFF; CDR3nt: TGTGCCAGCAGTGAGATGACACTTGAAGCTTTTTTT; v_gene: TRBV2; j_gene: TRBJ1-1; d_gene: .; len: 12; abundance: .
CDR3aa: CASSPSGRTGANVLTF; CDR3nt: TGTGCCAGCTCCCCTTCGGGTAGAACTGGGGCCAACGTCCTGACTTTC; v_gene: TRBV18; j_gene: TRBJ2-6; d_gene: .; len: 16; abundance: once
CDR3aa: CASSLGTGTKNEKLFF; CDR3nt: TGTGCCAGCTCACTCGGGACAGGGACAAAAAATGAAAAACTGTTTTTT; v_gene: TRBV18; j_gene: TRBJ1-4; d_gene: TRBD1; len: 16; abundance: .
CDR3aa: CASGQDISYEQYF; CDR3nt: TGCGCCAGCGGACAGGACATATCCTACGAGCAGTACTTC; v_gene: TRBV5-1; j_gene: TRBJ2-7; d_gene: TRBD1; len: 13; abundance: .
CDR3aa: CASSVGVDSGGEDEQFF; CDR3nt: TGTGCCAGCAGCGTAGGAGTGGATAGCGGGGGGGAAGATGAGCAGTTCTTC; v_gene: TRBV9; j_gene: TRBJ2-1; d_gene: TRBD2; len: 17; abundance: .
CDR3aa: CSVPDRGRYGYTF; CDR3nt: TGCAGCGTACCGGACAGGGGAAGGTATGGCTACACCTTC; v_gene: TRBV29-1; j_gene: TRBJ1-2; d_gene: TRBD1; len: 13; abundance: .
CDR3aa: CATSRGDTSGNTIYF; CDR3nt: TGTGCCACCAGCAGAGGGGACACCTCTGGAAACACCATATATTTT; v_gene: TRBV15; j_gene: TRBJ1-3; d_gene: .; len: 15; abundance: .
CDR3aa: CASSPDGQGNQPQHF; CDR3nt: TGCGCCAGCAGCCCAGACGGACAGGGCAATCAGCCCCAGCATTTT; v_gene: TRBV5-1; j_gene: TRBJ1-5; d_gene: TRBD1; len: 15; abundance: .
CDR3aa: CASSLGAGTQETQYF; CDR3nt: TGTGCCAGCAGCTTAGGCGCAGGGACTCAAGAGACCCAGTACTTC; v_gene: TRBV7-3; j_gene: TRBJ2-5; d_gene: .; len: 15; abundance: .
CDR3aa: CASSLAGATNEKLFF; CDR3nt: TGTGCCAGCAGCTTAGCAGGGGCAACTAATGAAAAACTGTTTTTT; v_gene: TRBV7-6; j_gene: TRBJ1-4; d_gene: .; len: 15; abundance: .
CDR3aa: CASSRTTANTEAFF; CDR3nt: TGTGCCAGCAGCCGAACGACTGCGAACACTGAAGCTTTCTTT; v_gene: TRBV5-4; j_gene: TRBJ1-1; d_gene: .; len: 14; abundance: .
CDR3aa: CTSSFSSGGTDTQYF; CDR3nt: TGCACCAGCAGCTTTAGTAGCGGGGGCACAGATACGCAGTATTTT; v_gene: TRBV5-1; j_gene: TRBJ2-3; d_gene: TRBD2; len: 15; abundance: .
CDR3aa: CASSYSLDRVNTEAFF; CDR3nt: TGTGCCAGCAGTTACTCCCTCGACAGGGTGAACACTGAAGCTTTCTTT; v_gene: TRBV6-5; j_gene: TRBJ1-1; d_gene: TRBD1; len: 16; abundance: .
CDR3aa: CASSEIQGYQPQHF; CDR3nt: TGTGCCAGCAGTGAAATACAGGGGTATCAGCCCCAGCATTTT; v_gene: TRBV6-1; j_gene: TRBJ1-5; d_gene: TRBD1; len: 14; abundance: .
CDR3aa: CASSLFRGDYTF; CDR3nt: TGTGCCAGCAGCTTATTCAGGGGCGACTACACCTTC; v_gene: TRBV7-2; j_gene: TRBJ1-2; d_gene: .; len: 12; abundance: once
CDR3aa: CASSLGTVGNQPQHF; CDR3nt: TGTGCCAGCAGCTTAGGGACAGTAGGCAATCAGCCCCAGCATTTT; v_gene: TRBV7-9; j_gene: TRBJ1-5; d_gene: .; len: 15; abundance: .
CDR3aa: CSVDREIYGYTF; CDR3nt: TGCAGCGTTGACAGGGAAATATATGGCTACACCTTC; v_gene: TRBV29-1; j_gene: TRBJ1-2; d_gene: .; len: 12; abundance: .
CDR3aa: CASSHARGTEAFF; CDR3nt: TGTGCCAGCAGTCACGCCAGGGGGACCGAAGCTTTCTTT; v_gene: TRBV27; j_gene: TRBJ1-1; d_gene: TRBD1; len: 13; abundance: .
CDR3aa: CASSHPGNTIYF; CDR3nt: TGTGCCAGCAGCCATCCCGGAAACACCATATATTTT; v_gene: TRBV6-6; j_gene: TRBJ1-3; d_gene: .; len: 12; abundance: .
CDR3aa: CASSFHSGGFSTDTQYF; CDR3nt: TGTGCCAGCAGCTTTCATAGCGGGGGTTTCAGCACAGATACGCAGTATTTT; v_gene: TRBV7-2; j_gene: TRBJ2-3; d_gene: TRBD2; len: 17; abundance: .
CDR3aa: CASTQGWGRPGYTF; CDR3nt: TGTGCCAGCACCCAAGGGTGGGGCCGCCCTGGCTACACCTTC; v_gene: TRBV7-2; j_gene: TRBJ1-2; d_gene: .; len: 14; abundance: .
CDR3aa: CARRTENGYTF; CDR3nt: TGTGCCAGACGGACAGAGAATGGCTACACCTTC; v_gene: TRBV13; j_gene: TRBJ1-2; d_gene: .; len: 11; abundance: .
CDR3aa: CASSKWPQLAGIKETQYF; CDR3nt: TGTGCCAGCAGCAAATGGCCACAACTAGCGGGGATAAAGGAGACCCAGTACTTC; v_gene: TRBV21-1; j_gene: TRBJ2-5; d_gene: .; len: 18; abundance: .
CDR3aa: CASSQGGGGGNTGELFF; CDR3nt: TGTGCCAGCAGCCAGGGAGGAGGCGGGGGGAACACCGGGGAGCTGTTTTTT; v_gene: TRBV4-2; j_gene: TRBJ2-2; d_gene: TRBD2; len: 17; abundance: .
CDR3aa: CAIRPGQQDSPLHF; CDR3nt: TGTGCCATCAGGCCGGGACAGCAAGATTCACCCCTCCACTTT; v_gene: TRBV10-3; j_gene: TRBJ1-6; d_gene: TRBD1; len: 14; abundance: .
CDR3aa: CASSLEPTSGTDTQYF; CDR3nt: TGCGCCAGCAGCTTGGAGCCGACTAGCGGCACAGATACGCAGTATTTT; v_gene: TRBV5-1; j_gene: TRBJ2-3; d_gene: TRBD2; len: 16; abundance: .
CDR3aa: CASALERNQPQHF; CDR3nt: TGTGCCAGTGCCTTGGAGAGAAATCAGCCCCAGCATTTT; v_gene: TRBV19; j_gene: TRBJ1-5; d_gene: .; len: 13; abundance: .
CDR3aa: CASSTVLAGARETQYF; CDR3nt: TGTGCCAGTAGTACTGTACTAGCGGGGGCGCGGGAGACCCAGTACTTC; v_gene: TRBV19; j_gene: TRBJ2-5; d_gene: TRBD2; len: 16; abundance: .
CDR3aa: CASSRGGNEQFF; CDR3nt: TGTGCCAGCAGCCGAGGGGGAAATGAGCAGTTCTTC; v_gene: TRBV11-3; j_gene: TRBJ2-1; d_gene: .; len: 12; abundance: .